The 23 T cell receptor beta chains in this list originate from one sample, sequenced in a study of cytotoxic CD8 clonotypes in ibrutinib-treated CLL. Profiled with immunoSEQ multiplex PCR; TCRdb holds only in-frame clones, not every one. The repertoire includes roughly 330,000 clones, about 61% of them detected once, and about 5.9% sits in the top ten. The material sequenced was PBMCs, taken after 36 months of ibrutinib treatment. These receptors were taken from a human donor with chronic lymphocytic leukemia.

This clone has only a few counts. This chain uses TRBV4-1 with TRBJ2-7; D gene ambiguous. This CDR3 is built from 14 residues. The germline V and J ends were trimmed by 2 bases and 1 base, with 9 bases remaining between them. Per the germline V gene, CDR1 is MGHRA and CDR2 is YSYEKL. The CDR3 spells CASSQIGISYEQYF. The CDR3 DNA follows: TGCGCCAGCAGCCAAATTGGGATTTCCTACGAGCAGTACTTC.

In this sample, this clone turned up once. The chain joins TRBV5-6 to TRBJ2-3; 7 positions match TRBD1. Germline V gives CDR1 SGHDT, CDR2 YYEEEE. V shed 1 base and J 3 bases; nucleotides not matched to a gene: 8. The CDR3 loop spans 16 amino acids. The CDR3 nucleotides read TGTGCCAGCAGCTTGTCCCCGGGACAGAAAACAGATACGCAGTATTTT. Translating it yields CASSLSPGQKTDTQYF.

The V gene is TRBV5-1, the J gene TRBJ2-5, with 12 bases identical to TRBD2. Trimming cost V 1 base and J 5 bases; bases outside gene matches: 12. The germline CDR1 and CDR2 sequences are SGHRS and YFSETQ. The CDR3 consists of 18 residues. The DNA for the CDR3 is TGCGCCAGCAGCTTGTGGCCTAGCGGGGGGGCCCTCGTTGAGACCCAGTACTTC. This gives the protein CASSLWPSGGALVETQYF.

This clone came up once. The chain uses TRBV7-9 and TRBJ2-3; D is possibly TRBD1 (5 bases). The CDR3 is 15 residues long. Per germline, CDR1 SEHNR and CDR2 FQNEAQ (reference sequence). V was cut by 3 bases and J by 2 bases, with 12 bases left in between. The CDR3 loop is CASSFKRGYTDTQYF. CDR3 DNA sequence: TGTGCCAGCAGCTTTAAAAGGGGCTACACAGATACGCAGTATTTT. Supplemented by reference TRBV7-9 and TRBJ2-3, the full variable domain reads DTGVSQNPRHKITKRGQNVTFRCDPISEHNRLYWYRQTLGQGPEFLTYFQNEAQLEKSRLLSDRFSAERPKGSFSTLEIQRTEQGDSAMYLCASSFKRGYTDTQYFGPGTRLTVL.

The chain carries TRBV6-5 and TRBJ2-7, with D possibly TRBD1 on 5 matching bases. The germline V gene encodes CDR1 MNHEY and CDR2 SVGAGI. The CDR3 consists of 13 residues. V lost 9 bases, J lost 3 bases, and 15 bases lay in between. The CDR3 nucleotides are TGTGCCAGTGCGAGGACATTGAACTACGAGCAGTACTTC. This sequence encodes CASARTLNYEQYF.

This rearrangement joins TRBV4-1 to TRBJ1-3; D remains ambiguous. V was clipped by 5 bases and J by 4 bases, with 9 bases between them. Per germline, CDR1 MGHRA and CDR2 YSYEKL. The CDR3 runs 13 residues. CDR3 residues: CASSSNVGNTIYF. Here the CDR3 DNA reads TGCGCCAGCAGCTCGAACGTGGGAAACACCATATATTTT.

This sequence joins TRBV29-1 and TRBJ2-5; D call uncertain. CDR3 size: 13 residues. The V gene's germline CDR1 is SQVTM and CDR2 ANQGSEA. Trimming pared 4 bases from V and 1 base from J, leaving 10 bases between. This CDR3 is CSVGGRTQETQYF. CDR3 nucleotide sequence: TGCAGCGTTGGTGGGCGGACCCAAGAGACCCAGTACTTC. Combining the CDR3 with reference TRBV29-1 and TRBJ2-5 gives the whole variable domain SAVISQKPSRDICQRGTSLTIQCQVDSQVTMMFWYRQQPGQSLTLIATANQGSEATYESGFVIDKFPISRPNLTFSTLTVSNMSPEDSSIYLCSVGGRTQETQYFGPGTRLLVL.

The chain uses TRBV19 and TRBJ1-6; TRBD1 is a possible D gene (5 bases). Germline CDR1 reads LNHDA; CDR2 reads SQIVND (reference sequence). Trimming took off 3 bases at V and 7 bases at J, with 13 bases between the two ends. This CDR3 has 15 amino acids. CDR3 coding DNA: TGTGCCAGTAGTATGAGGGACGGTGGCAATTCACCCCTCCACTTT. Protein: CASSMRDGGNSPLHF. The entire variable domain, with the rest obtained from reference TRBV19 and TRBJ1-6, is as follows: DGGITQSPKYLFRKEGQNVTLSCEQNLNHDAMYWYRQDPGQGLRLIYYSQIVNDFQKGDIAEGYSVSREKKESFPLTVTSAQKNPTAFYLCASSMRDGGNSPLHFGNGTRLTVT.

This sequence joins TRBV2 and TRBJ2-2, with TRBD2 matching 7 bases. Trimming removed 2 bases from V and 2 bases from J; junction bases left unmatched: 5. There are 16 residues in the CDR3. Germline V gives CDR1 SNHLY, CDR2 FYNNEI. The CDR3 spells CASSEMAGVNTGELFF. In DNA, the CDR3 is TGTGCCAGCAGTGAAATGGCGGGAGTAAACACCGGGGAGCTGTTTTTT.

In this sample, this clone turned up once. The chain employs TRBV5-6 and TRBJ1-1, with D hard to call. Germline values: CDR1 SGHDT, CDR2 YYEEEE. V lost 0 bases and J 2 bases, leaving 8 bases between the germline ends. The CDR3 has 14 residues. CDR3 protein: CASSLAVDNTEAFF. CDR3 bases: TGTGCCAGCAGCTTGGCAGTAGACAACACTGAAGCTTTCTTT.

The chain joins TRBV27 to TRBJ2-7; possibly TRBD1 for D (6 bases). The CDR3 length is 14 residues. V dropped 2 bases and J dropped 8 bases, with 16 bases sitting between them. In germline, CDR1 is MNHEY, CDR2 SMNVEV (reference sequence). Here the CDR3 DNA reads TGTGCCAGCAGTTTACTGGGGACACGTGTCCAGCAGTACTTC. This gives the protein CASSLLGTRVQQYF.

The CDR3 DNA reads TGTGCCTGGAGTGTATGGGCTTTCTTT. Translated, it gives CAWSVWAFF. This sequence joins TRBV30 and TRBJ1-1, with no clear D. Per the germline V gene, CDR1 is GTSNPN and CDR2 is SVGIG (reference sequence). CDR3 length: 9 residues. Trimming pared 0 bases from V and 11 bases from J, leaving 4 bases between. Looking up the rest from reference TRBV30 and TRBJ1-1 gives the full variable domain: SQTIHQWPATLVQPVGSPLSLECTVEGTSNPNLYWYRQAAGRGLQLLFYSVGIGQISSEVPQNLSASRPQDRQFILSSKKLLLSDSGFYLCAWSVWAFFGQGTRLTVV.

This chain uses TRBV7-9 with TRBJ2-5, with D perhaps TRBD2 (6 bases). This CDR3 contains 16 residues. Germline CDR1 SEHNR, CDR2 FQNEAQ (reference sequence). V was pared by 2 bases and J by 5 bases, with 18 bases between. In DNA form, the CDR3 reads TGTGCCAGCAGCTTACACGGAGGGTCGAAAGGGGAGACCCAGTACTTC. This sequence encodes CASSLHGGSKGETQYF.

V usage is TRBV6-1 and J usage is TRBJ2-1, with a weak D call TRBD2 (6 bases). Germline values: CDR1 MNHNS, CDR2 SASEGT. The V gene lost 5 bases and the J gene lost 8 bases, with 7 bases spanning the gap. The CDR3 spans 11 residues. CDR3 residues: CASSRRDEQFF. In DNA form, the CDR3 reads TGTGCCAGCAGTAGGAGGGATGAGCAGTTCTTC.

CDR3 sequence reads: CASRKQGWGTQYF. CDR3 in DNA: TGTGCCAGCAGAAAACAGGGTTGGGGGACCCAGTACTTC. The chain has TRBV11-2 and TRBJ2-5; D may be TRBD1 (6 bases). V lost 6 bases and J lost 7, with 15 bases in between. This CDR3 has 13 residues. Germline assignment: CDR1 SGHAT and CDR2 FQNNGV.

The gene calls are TRBV6-5 and TRBJ1-1, with TRBD1 matching over 7 bases. Trimming at V came to 6 bases and at J to 6 bases, leaving 7 bases not matched to a gene. CDR1 MNHEY and CDR2 SVGAGI come from the germline V gene. This CDR3 contains 13 residues. CDR3 DNA sequence: TGTGCCAGCAGACAAGCGGGACAGCCTGAAGCTTTCTTT. Its translation is CASRQAGQPEAFF.

This chain joins TRBV6-5 and TRBJ2-7; D assignment may be TRBD1 or TRBD2 (5 bases each). This CDR3 is built from 12 residues. Trimming pared 7 bases from V and 12 bases from J, leaving 19 bases between. From germline, CDR1 is MNHEY and CDR2 SVGAGI. DNA for the CDR3: TGTGCCAGCACCCCCCCAGTTGGGGGTCCGTACTTC. Amino acids: CASTPPVGGPYF.

The chain uses TRBV7-9 and TRBJ1-1, with D uncertain. From germline, CDR1 is SEHNR and CDR2 FQNEAQ (reference sequence). V shed 2 bases and J shed 5 bases, with 12 bases lying between them. The CDR3 sequence is 14 residues long. The CDR3 loop is CASSLSGGMTEAFF. CDR3 nucleotides: TGTGCCAGCAGCTTATCCGGCGGCATGACTGAAGCTTTCTTT.

This clone has a handful of counts. This rearrangement joins TRBV20-1 to TRBJ2-5; D possibly matches TRBD1 or TRBD2 (5 bases each). Deletions cut 0 bases from V and 12 bases from J, with 11 bases between. The CDR3 covers 11 residues. The V gene's germline CDR1 is DFQATT and CDR2 SNEGSKA (reference sequence). The CDR3 nucleotides are TGCAGTGCTAGAGAGGGGACCCCCGAGTACTTC. Protein: CSAREGTPEYF.

The chain employs TRBV7-8 and TRBJ2-5, with 9 positions matching TRBD1. V lost 1 base and J lost 1; bases outside the gene matches: 1. CDR3 length: 15 amino acids. Germline V gene lookup returns CDR1 SGHVS and CDR2 FQNEAQ. The CDR3 bases are TGTGCCAGCAGCTTAGTACAGGGGGCCCAAGAGACCCAGTACTTC. It encodes CASSLVQGAQETQYF.

The genes are TRBV4-1 and TRBJ2-3; perhaps D is TRBD1 or TRBD2 (6 bases each). With 8 bases removed from V and 7 bases from J, the gap between germline ends came to 16 bases. The CDR3 extends over 13 amino acids. Germline lookup yields CDR1 MGHRA and CDR2 YSYEKL. The CDR3: CASRGGSGHTQYF. The CDR3 coding sequence is TGCGCCAGCCGAGGGGGGTCTGGGCATACGCAGTATTTT.

The J gene is TRBJ2-3, the V gene TRBV5-1, with 8 bases identical to TRBD1. With V trimmed by 4 bases and J by 4 bases, 5 bases remained unmatched. Looked up from germline, CDR1 is SGHRS and CDR2 is YFSETQ. The CDR3 has 14 residues. The CDR3 loop is CASSRDRSPDTQYF. DNA for the CDR3: TGCGCCAGCAGCCGGGACAGGTCACCAGATACGCAGTATTTT.

The J gene is TRBJ1-4, the V gene TRBV6-1; no definite D call. Trimming took 0 bases from V and 10 from J, leaving 12 bases between them. Germline V gene data show CDR1 as MNHNS and CDR2 as SASEGT. CDR3 length equals 14 residues. This chain's CDR3 is CASSEAPTIGKLFF. Written as DNA, the CDR3 is TGTGCCAGCAGTGAAGCGCCCACGATAGGAAAACTGTTTTTT.